A single T cell receptor beta chain is shown here with its context. Its antigen remains unidentified. This specimen belongs to a study of CD8+ T cells in alopecia areata. The treatment was: oral pan-JAK inhibitor, 5-10 mg twice daily. Extracted from the samples, RNA was reverse transcribed into cDNA to serve as the sequencing template. TCRdb keeps only in-frame clones here, not all; method: immunoSEQ multiplex PCR. The sample includes fewer than 200,000 clones, 60% of them seen just once. The V gene end was trimmed by 6 bases and the J gene end by 7 bases; junction bases not matched to a gene: 9. Germline V gives CDR1 MNHEY, CDR2 SMNVEV (reference sequence). The CDR3 consists of 14 residues. Study-level findings and limits: Sequence data from scalp samples additionally include resident alphabeta T cells of normal skin. Relative to normal scalp, lesional scalp, especially alopecia totalis/universalis, showed higher clonality.

The receptor comes from a human donor with alopecia areata. Source: CD4+ T cells sorted from blood, taken at week 24, from a patient treated with tofacitinib. V is TRBV27 and J is TRBJ1-2; 9 bases map to TRBD1. CDR3 sequence reads: CASRVTGGGLGYTF. The CDR3 DNA follows: TGTGCCAGCAGGGTGACAGGGGGAGGTCTTGGCTACACCTTC.